This TCR beta chain comes out of a study of T-cell reconstitution after alpha-beta-depleted transplantation in children. The study, taken as a whole, reports: T-cell counts and diversity at one year post-transplant came mainly from newly produced T cells. Alpha-beta T cells present about two months after transplant were reported to originate from several hundred expanded graft clones. Diversity of TCRbeta at day 60 was high in some patients, arising from surviving recipient T cells and thymic progenitors.

Researchers prepared the TCRbeta library using unique molecular identifiers, the study reports. TCRdb redid the calling of the PCR reads with MiXCR, one entry per CDR3 protein. Among 300,000 to 400,000 distinct CDR3 sequences, around 15% were seen once, and the ten largest hold approximately 44%. This clonotype was seen more than once but under ten times. The antigen remains unidentified. The length of the CDR3 is 13 residues. Trimming took 3 bases from V and 7 from J, leaving 9 bases between them. Sequencing used PBMCs, mostly from graft donor cells, obtained 360 days after TCRalphabeta/CD19-depleted stem cell transplant. V and J are TRBV12-3 or TRBV12-4 and TRBJ1-4; no clear D gene. This receptor was obtained from a male patient aged 2-9 years who had a stem cell transplant for acute lymphoblastic leukemia, so the T cells may come from the graft donor. The CDR3 reads CASSLGEGEKLFF. Written as DNA, the CDR3 is TGTGCCAGCAGTTTGGGAGAAGGTGAAAAACTGTTTTTT.